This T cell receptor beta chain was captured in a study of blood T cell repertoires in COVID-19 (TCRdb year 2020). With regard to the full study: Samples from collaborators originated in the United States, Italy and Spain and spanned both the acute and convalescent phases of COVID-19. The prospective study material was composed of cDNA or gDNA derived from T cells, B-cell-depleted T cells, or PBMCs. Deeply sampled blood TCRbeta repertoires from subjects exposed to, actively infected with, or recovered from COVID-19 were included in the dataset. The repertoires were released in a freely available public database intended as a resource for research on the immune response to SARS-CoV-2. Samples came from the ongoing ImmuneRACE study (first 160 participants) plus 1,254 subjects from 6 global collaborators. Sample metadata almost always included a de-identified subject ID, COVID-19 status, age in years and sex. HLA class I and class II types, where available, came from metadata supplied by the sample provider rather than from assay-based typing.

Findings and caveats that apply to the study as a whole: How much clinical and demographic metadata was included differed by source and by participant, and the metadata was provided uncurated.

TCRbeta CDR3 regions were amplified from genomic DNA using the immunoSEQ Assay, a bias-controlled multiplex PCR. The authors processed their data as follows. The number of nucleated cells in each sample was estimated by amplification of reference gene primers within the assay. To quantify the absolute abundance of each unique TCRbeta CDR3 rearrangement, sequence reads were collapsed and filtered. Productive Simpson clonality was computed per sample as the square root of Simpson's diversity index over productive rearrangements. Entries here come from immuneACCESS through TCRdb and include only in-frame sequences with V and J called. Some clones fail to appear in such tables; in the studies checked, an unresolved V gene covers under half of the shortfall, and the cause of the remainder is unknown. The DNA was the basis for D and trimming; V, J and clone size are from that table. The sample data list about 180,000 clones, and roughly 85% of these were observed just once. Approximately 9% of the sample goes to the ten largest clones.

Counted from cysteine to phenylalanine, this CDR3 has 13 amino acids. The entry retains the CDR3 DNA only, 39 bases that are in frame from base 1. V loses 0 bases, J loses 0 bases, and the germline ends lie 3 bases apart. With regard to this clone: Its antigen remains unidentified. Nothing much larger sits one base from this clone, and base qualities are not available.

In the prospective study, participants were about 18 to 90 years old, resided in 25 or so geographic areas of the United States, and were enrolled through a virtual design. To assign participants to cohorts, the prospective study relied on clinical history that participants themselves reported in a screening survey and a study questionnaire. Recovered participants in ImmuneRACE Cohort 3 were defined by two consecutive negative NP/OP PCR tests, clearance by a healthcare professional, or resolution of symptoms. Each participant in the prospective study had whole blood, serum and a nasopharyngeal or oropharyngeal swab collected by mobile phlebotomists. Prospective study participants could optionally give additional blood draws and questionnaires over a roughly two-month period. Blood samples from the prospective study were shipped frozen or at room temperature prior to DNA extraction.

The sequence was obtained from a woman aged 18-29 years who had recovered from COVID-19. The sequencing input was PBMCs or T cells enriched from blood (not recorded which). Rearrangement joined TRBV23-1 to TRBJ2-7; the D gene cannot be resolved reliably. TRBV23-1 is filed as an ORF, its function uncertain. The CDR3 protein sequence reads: CASSQSASYEQYF. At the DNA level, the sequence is TGCGCCAGCAGTCAATCAGCCTCCTACGAGCAGTACTTC.